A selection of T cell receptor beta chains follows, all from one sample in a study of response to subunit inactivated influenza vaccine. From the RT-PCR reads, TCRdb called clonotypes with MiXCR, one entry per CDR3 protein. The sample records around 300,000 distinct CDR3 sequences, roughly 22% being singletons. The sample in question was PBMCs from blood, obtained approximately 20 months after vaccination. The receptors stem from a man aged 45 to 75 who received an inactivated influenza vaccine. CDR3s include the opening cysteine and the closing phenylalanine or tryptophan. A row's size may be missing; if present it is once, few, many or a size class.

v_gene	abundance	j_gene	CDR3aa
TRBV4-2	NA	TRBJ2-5	CASSQGAGGQETQYF
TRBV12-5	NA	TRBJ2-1	CASGLPRTGYILNEQFF
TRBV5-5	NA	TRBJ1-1	CASSWETVNTEAFF
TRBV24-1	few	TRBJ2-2	CATTGRTNTGELFF
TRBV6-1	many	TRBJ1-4	CASSDGSNNEKLFF
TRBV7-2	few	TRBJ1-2	CASSAGRNYGYTF
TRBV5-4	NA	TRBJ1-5	CASSLEGGMAQPQHF
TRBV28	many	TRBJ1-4	CATPRGILTTNEKLFF
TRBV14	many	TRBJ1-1	CASSLDNPVEAFF
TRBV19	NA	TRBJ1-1	CASSILGTINTEAFF
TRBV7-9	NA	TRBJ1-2	CASSLGAGIDLDGYTF
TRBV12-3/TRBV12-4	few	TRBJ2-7	CASSESKGEQYF
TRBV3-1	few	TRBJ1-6	CASRSTGGRVSPLHF
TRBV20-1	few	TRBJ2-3	CSARPGTSADYTQYF
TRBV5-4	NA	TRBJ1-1	CASRNDRGWGTEAFF
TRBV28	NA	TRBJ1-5	CASRPLRDRGHQPQHF
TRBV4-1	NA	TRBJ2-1	CASSQDQQGVYNEQFF
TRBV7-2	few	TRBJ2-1	CASSIHRREDNEQFF
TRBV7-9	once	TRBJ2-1	CASSLNGMREQFF
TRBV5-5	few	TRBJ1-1	CASSPPDSTYTEAFF
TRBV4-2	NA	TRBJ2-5	CASSPSGGESETQYF
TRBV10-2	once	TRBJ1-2	CASSERVGVGYVYTF
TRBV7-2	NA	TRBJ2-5	CASRIAGVETQYF
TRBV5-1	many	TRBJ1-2	CASSLTGDSNYGYTF
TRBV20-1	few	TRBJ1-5	CSASGQAGQPQHF
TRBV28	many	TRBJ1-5	CASSASGGLGSLGDQPQHF
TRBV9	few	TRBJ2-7	CASSVDGHVSYEQYF
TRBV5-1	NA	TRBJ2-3	CASSQQARDTQYF
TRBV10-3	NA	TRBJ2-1	CAISESGGGVGEQFF
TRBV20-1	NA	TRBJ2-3	CSSTSGATDTQYF
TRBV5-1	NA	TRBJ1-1	CASSLNKGYTEAFF
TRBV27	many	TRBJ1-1	CASSLRGNTEAFF
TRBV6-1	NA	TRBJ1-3	CASRDGQDGNTIYF
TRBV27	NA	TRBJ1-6	CASSLGRGNSHLHF
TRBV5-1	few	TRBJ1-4	CASREVATNEKLFF
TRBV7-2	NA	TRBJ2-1	CASKVGLDFNEQFF
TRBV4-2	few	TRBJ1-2	CASSQEKTAAYGYTF
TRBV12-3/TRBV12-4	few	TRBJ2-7	CASSLEVYEQYF
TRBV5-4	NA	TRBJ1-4	CASSSRGQLNEKLFF
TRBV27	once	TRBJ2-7	CASRPPDSSEQYF
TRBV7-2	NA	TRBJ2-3	CASSSLRGTSTDAQYF
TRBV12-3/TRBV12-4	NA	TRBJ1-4	CASSLGGSEKLFF
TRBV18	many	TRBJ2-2	CASSPQLTNTGELFF
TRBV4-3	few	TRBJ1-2	CASSQNIPDRYYGYTF
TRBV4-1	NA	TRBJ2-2	CASSQDQGTGELFF
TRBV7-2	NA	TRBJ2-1	CASSGRQANEQFF
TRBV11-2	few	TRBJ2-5	CASSLALTSFVETQYF
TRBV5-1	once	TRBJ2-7	CASSLGIRTGELYEQYF
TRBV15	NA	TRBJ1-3	CATSVSSGNTIYF